This T cell receptor (beta chain) originates from a study of T cell repertoires in cytomegalovirus infection. Study-wide points: Cumulative public TCR beta family frequency identified carriers of CMV plus the relevant HLA. Dominant in the ex vivo response were TCR beta clonotypes restricted by HLA-C and specific for CMV.

TCRdb called the reads again in MiXCR, with one record for every CDR3 protein. Of about 920,000 distinct CDR3 sequences listed, 30% to 40% were seen once; the top ten hold roughly 13%. This clonotype has only a few counts. Its antigen is still unknown. CDR3 size: 15 residues. Trimming took 4 bases from V and 3 from J; bases not matched to a gene: 8. Germline CDR1 SEHNR, CDR2 FQNEAQ (reference sequence). The rearrangement joins TRBV7-9 to TRBJ1-1; TRBD1 agrees at 7 bases. Here the sequenced sample was cultured CD8+ T cells from PBMCs, taken from culture after CMV antigen stimulation. This sequence was found in a human donor in good health (CMV status not recorded). Some clones in this sample may be carry-over from other donors' samples. The CDR3 bases are TGTGCCAGCAGCTCTTTAAACAGGGGAGACACTGAAGCTTTCTTT. Amino acid sequence: CASSSLNRGDTEAFF.